This TCR beta chain was recorded in a study of shared clonotypes between healthy human individuals. Findings and limits, study-wide: Despite large depth, sorted-subset datasets appeared incompletely sequenced. Unshared clonotypes carried lower generation probabilities than those common to all four donors.

The V gene end was trimmed by 6 bases and the J gene end by 4 bases; junction bases not matched to a gene: 9. The germline V gene has CDR1 MNHEY and CDR2 SVGAGI. The CDR3 is made up of 14 amino acids. Assay: immunoSEQ multiplex PCR; the TCRdb copy retains only in-frame clones and omits some. The data contain hundreds of thousands of clones, about 95% of them seen just once; the ten biggest clones take up 0.11%. With respect to this clone: Its target is unknown.

The naive CD8 subset, CD45RO-negative cells positively selected for CCR7, excluded terminally differentiated effector memory CD45RA+ cells. V gene TRBV6-5 combines with J gene TRBJ2-7; 7 positions agree with TRBD1. This TCR came from a woman aged 25 to 45 in good health. The sequencing input was naive CD8+ T cells sorted from blood. CDR3 sequence (DNA): TGTGCCAGCAGCCCCGGGACAGTTTTTTACGAGCAGTACTTC. It translates to CASSPGTVFYEQYF.